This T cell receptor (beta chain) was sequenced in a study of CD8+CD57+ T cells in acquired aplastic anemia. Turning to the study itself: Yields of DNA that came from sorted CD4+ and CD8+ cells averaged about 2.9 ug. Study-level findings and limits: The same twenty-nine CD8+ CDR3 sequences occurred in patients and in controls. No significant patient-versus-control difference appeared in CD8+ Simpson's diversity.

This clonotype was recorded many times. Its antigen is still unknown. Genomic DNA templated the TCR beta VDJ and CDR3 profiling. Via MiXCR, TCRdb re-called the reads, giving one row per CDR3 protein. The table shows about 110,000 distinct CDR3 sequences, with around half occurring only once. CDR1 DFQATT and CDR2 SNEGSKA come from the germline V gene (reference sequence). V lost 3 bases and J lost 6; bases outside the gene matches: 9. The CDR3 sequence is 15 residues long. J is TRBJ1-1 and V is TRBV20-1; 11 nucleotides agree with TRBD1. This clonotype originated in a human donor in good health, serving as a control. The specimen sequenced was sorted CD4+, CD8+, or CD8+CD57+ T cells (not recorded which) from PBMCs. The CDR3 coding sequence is TGCAGTGCTAGCGCCGGACAGGGGGCTTTTGCTGAAGCTTTCTTT. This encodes CSASAGQGAFAEAFF.